This is a list of T cell receptor beta chains from one sample in a study of vaccination and CD4 T cells after COVID-19. From the PCR reads, TCRdb called clonotypes with MiXCR, one entry per CDR3 protein. Of thousands of distinct CDR3 sequences listed, more than 50% are singletons. Antigens of these TCRs are unknown. The source material was CD4+ T cells from blood, cultured in vitro. The receptors originated from a human donor who had recovered from COVID-19. CDR3s leave out the opening cysteine and the closing phenylalanine or tryptophan.

length,J,V,CDR3
13,TRBJ2-5,TRBV24-1,ATSDQRTIQETQY
14,TRBJ1-5,TRBV15,ATSEGAHYSNQPQH
12,TRBJ2-1,TRBV20-1,SARDRQGVHEQF
11,TRBJ1-1,TRBV12-3/TRBV12-4,ASSAGWATEAF
13,TRBJ2-3,TRBV20-1,SARETGISTDTQY
11,TRBJ1-2,TRBV11-2,ASSSSGTMNYT
15,TRBJ1-1,TRBV20-1,SAQPGTGGFVDTEAF
13,TRBJ1-2,TRBV7-3,ASSLTGTDNYGYT
11,TRBJ1-2,TRBV2,ASSEFRGYGYT
11,TRBJ1-5,TRBV11-3,ASSYSSNQPQH
12,TRBJ1-5,TRBV19,ASSIENRAQPQH
14,TRBJ2-2,TRBV7-6,ASSPGGGFNTGELF
11,TRBJ2-5,TRBV7-2,ASSLLRQETQY
16,TRBJ2-7,TRBV7-9,ASSLGTRTTGGSYEQY
14,TRBJ1-5,TRBV27,ASRRTGGSWNQPQH
14,TRBJ2-3,TRBV7-6,ASSLAELAYADTQY
11,TRBJ1-4,TRBV6-1,ASIQAGQPKLF
13,TRBJ1-2,TRBV7-3,ASSLTLGDPYGYT
14,TRBJ2-3,TRBV6-2/TRBV6-3,ASSRGLAGSTDTQY
9,TRBJ2-5,TRBV5-6,ASSDRETQY
12,TRBJ2-5,TRBV7-7,ASSFRGSGETQY
15,TRBJ1-2,TRBV6-1,ASTKSFRTYTNYGYT
13,TRBJ2-3,TRBV20-1,SARDVTLTTDTQY
9,TRBJ1-2,TRBV2,ASNRVYGYT
12,TRBJ2-7,TRBV6-1,ASSTPGDSPKPY
13,TRBJ1-2,TRBV6-1,ASSEGAGRLWGYT
11,TRBJ1-4,TRBV20-1,SAQEGFAEKLF
10,TRBJ1-2,TRBV7-9,ASMETNYGYT